The source of this TCR beta chain is a study of T-cell reconstitution after alpha-beta-depleted transplantation in children. The CDR3 consists of 19 residues. Germline CDR1 and CDR2: MGHDK and SYGVNS. The V and J ends lost 3 bases and 4 bases respectively, with 27 bases between them. A library of TCRbeta sequences, prepared with unique molecular identifiers, was generated. MiXCR was run by TCRdb on the PCR reads, yielding one entry per CDR3 protein. This table has approximately 400,000 distinct CDR3 sequences, approximately 10% appearing once. The sequence derives from a human donor who donated a stem cell graft to a child with acute myeloid leukemia. The V call is TRBV25-1, the J call TRBJ2-5; D may be TRBD2 (5 bases). The specimen comprised PBMCs from the stem cell graft donor, sampled from the stem cell graft. In DNA form, the CDR3 reads TGTGCCAGCAGTGATCGGGGAGCGCGAGCCTCCCCAACGGCAGAGACCCAGTACTTC. It specifies CASSDRGARASPTAETQYF.